This T cell receptor beta chain was retrieved from a study of neurological immune-mediated disorders. This clonotype has ten or more counts. The antigen remains unidentified. Healthy control samples came from blood bank volunteers in Maryland, USA. TCRdb analysed the 5' RACE reads with MiXCR anew, one entry per CDR3 protein. The sample includes almost 30,000 distinct CDR3 sequences, roughly 12% seen only once; the top ten take about 5.6%. Findings and caveats of the study: No CDR3 amino acid sequences recurred among expanded clones across subjects, suggesting private repertoires in all groups. Patients with HTLV-1-associated myelopathy showed the most TCR clonal expansion. Those with multiple sclerosis showed the least, falling below healthy controls.

The receptor's source is a woman aged 60 to 75 in good health. The sample comprised PBMCs.

CDR3 protein: CSVDRGPNNEQFF. CDR3 nucleotide sequence: TGCAGCGTTGACCGGGGGCCGAACAATGAGCAGTTCTTC. The chain uses TRBV29-1 and TRBJ2-1, with D perhaps given as TRBD1 or TRBD2 (6 bases each). Germline V gives CDR1 SQVTM, CDR2 ANQGSEA. This CDR3 contains 13 residues. V was trimmed by 3 bases and J by 5 bases, leaving 11 bases between them.